This TCR beta chain was profiled in a study of tumor and adjacent non-tumor tissue in lung cancer. Across the study: The patients, 10 men and roughly 5 women, were roughly 30 to 76 with stage I to III disease. Regarding the study as a whole: Significantly higher TCR diversity was found in tumor than normal lung. Normal lung showed higher cumulative top 100 clone frequency than tumor. Shorter survival was associated with higher TCR diversity in tumors.

About this clonotype itself: Its antigen is unknown. Its ends do not fully match the called genes, so a read error is possible.

RNA was extracted from bulk tissue without any cell sorting. Germline CDR1 is LGHNA and CDR2 is YSLEER. The CDR3 covers 14 residues. Three rounds of nested PCR, following a modified ARM-PCR protocol, produced the TCRbeta library. Via MiXCR, TCRdb re-called the multiplex PCR reads, giving one row per CDR3 protein. The sample yields 91,000 or so distinct CDR3 sequences, 67% seen once. This rearrangement joins TRBV4-3 to TRBJ2-7; D not resolved. Sequenced material: lung tumor tissue. This receptor was identified in a man in his 60s with non-small cell lung cancer. The CDR3 DNA sequence: TGCGTCAGCAGCCAAGATGGGAATTCCTACGACCAGTACTTC. Its translation: CVSSQDGNSYDQYF.